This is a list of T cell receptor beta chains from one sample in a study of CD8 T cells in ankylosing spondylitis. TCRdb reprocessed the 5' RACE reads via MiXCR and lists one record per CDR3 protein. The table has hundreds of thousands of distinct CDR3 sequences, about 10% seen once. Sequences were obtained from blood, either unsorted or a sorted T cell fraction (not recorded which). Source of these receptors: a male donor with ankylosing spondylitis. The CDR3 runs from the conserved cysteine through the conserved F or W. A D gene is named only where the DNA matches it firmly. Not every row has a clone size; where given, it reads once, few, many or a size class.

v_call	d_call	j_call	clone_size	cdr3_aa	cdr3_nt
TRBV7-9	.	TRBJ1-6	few	CASSPDLDSSPLHF	TGTGCCAGCAGCCCAGATTTGGACAGTTCACCCCTCCACTTT
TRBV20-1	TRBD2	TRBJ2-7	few	CSAKGLGYEQYF	TGCAGTGCTAAGGGACTAGGTTACGAGCAGTACTTC
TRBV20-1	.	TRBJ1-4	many	CSARALGVINEKLFF	TGCAGTGCTAGGGCCCTGGGGGTCATTAATGAAAAACTGTTTTTT
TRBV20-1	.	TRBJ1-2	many	CSGGGPGEYGYTF	TGCAGTGGTGGGGGACCGGGGGAATATGGCTACACCTTC
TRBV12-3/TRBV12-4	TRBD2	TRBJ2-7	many	CASSLASGRGAQYF	TGTGCCAGCAGTTTGGCTAGCGGGAGGGGTGCGCAGTACTTC
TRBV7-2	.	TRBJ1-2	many	CASSLGTGTGYGYTF	TGTGCCAGCAGCTTAGGAACAGGGACTGGCTATGGCTACACCTTC
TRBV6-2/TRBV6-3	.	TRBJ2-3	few	CASSWALRNTQYF	TGTGCCAGCAGTTGGGCGCTCAGGAATACGCAGTATTTT
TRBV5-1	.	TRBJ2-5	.	CASSLLSRGAQETQYF	TGCGCCAGCAGCTTGCTTTCCAGGGGAGCACAAGAGACCCAGTACTTC
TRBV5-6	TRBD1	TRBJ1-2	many	CASSFDREIYGYTF	TGTGCCAGCAGCTTTGACAGGGAGATCTATGGCTACACCTTC
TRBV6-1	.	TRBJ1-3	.	CASSPHGSGNTIYF	TGTGCCAGCAGTCCCCACGGATCGGGAAACACCATATATTTT
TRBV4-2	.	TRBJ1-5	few	CASSRRHEGDQPQHF	TGTGCCAGCAGCCGTCGTCATGAGGGCGACCAGCCCCAGCATTTT
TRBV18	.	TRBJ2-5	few	CASSPRPSQETQYF	TGTGCCAGCTCACCTCGACCTAGCCAAGAGACCCAGTACTTC
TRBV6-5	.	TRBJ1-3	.	CASSGRGNTIYF	TGTGCCAGCAGTGGTAGAGGAAACACCATATATTTT
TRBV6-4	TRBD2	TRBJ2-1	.	CASGRVGEQFF	TGTGCCAGCGGGAGGGTCGGTGAGCAGTTCTTC
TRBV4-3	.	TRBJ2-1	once	CASSQGNVGEQFF	TGCGCCAGCAGCCAAGGTAATGTGGGAGAGCAGTTCTTC
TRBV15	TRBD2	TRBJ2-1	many	CATSRDPGLAANEQFF	TGTGCCACCAGCAGAGATCCGGGACTAGCGGCTAATGAGCAGTTCTTC
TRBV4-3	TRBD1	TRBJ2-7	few	CASSPSETGGSRVEQYF	TGCGCCAGCAGCCCGAGTGAGACAGGGGGCTCAAGAGTTGAGCAGTACTTC
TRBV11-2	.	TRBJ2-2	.	CASSRWGTGELFF	TGTGCCAGCAGCCGTTGGGGGACCGGGGAGCTGTTTTTT
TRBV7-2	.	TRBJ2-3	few	CASSFYADTQYF	TGTGCCAGCAGCTTTTACGCAGATACGCAGTATTTT
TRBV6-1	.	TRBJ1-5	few	CASSAMTGIRLNQPQHF	TGTGCCAGCAGTGCGATGACTGGCATACGGCTCAATCAGCCCCAGCATTTT
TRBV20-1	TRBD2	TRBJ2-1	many	CSARDYGGSLDEQFF	TGCAGTGCTAGAGATTACGGCGGGAGTCTCGATGAGCAGTTCTTC
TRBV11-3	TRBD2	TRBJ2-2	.	CASSPGAGAEAGELFF	TGTGCCAGCAGTCCGGGAGCGGGGGCCGAGGCCGGGGAGCTGTTTTTT
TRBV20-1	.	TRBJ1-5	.	CSARRVNQPQHF	TGCAGTGCTAGAAGAGTAAATCAGCCCCAGCATTTT
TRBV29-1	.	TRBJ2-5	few	CSVDGGDAETQYF	TGCAGCGTTGATGGGGGTGATGCGGAGACCCAGTACTTC
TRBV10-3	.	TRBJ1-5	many	CAVGSTNQPQHF	TGTGCCGTCGGGTCCACCAATCAGCCCCAGCATTTT
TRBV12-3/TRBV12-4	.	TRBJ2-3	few	CASSLVESTDTQYF	TGTGCCAGCAGTTTAGTAGAGAGCACAGATACGCAGTATTTT
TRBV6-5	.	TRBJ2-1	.	CASSLGGGELNEQFF	TGTGCCAGCAGTTTAGGGGGGGGAGAATTAAATGAGCAGTTCTTC
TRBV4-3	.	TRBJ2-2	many	CASSQGFTGELFF	TGCGCCAGCAGCCAAGGGTTTACCGGGGAGCTGTTTTTT
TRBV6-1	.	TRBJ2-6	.	CASSGGFRANVLTF	TGTGCCAGCAGTGGGGGTTTTCGGGCCAACGTCCTGACTTTC
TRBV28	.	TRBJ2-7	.	CASTLRWGWNEQYF	TGTGCCAGCACCCTAAGGTGGGGGTGGAACGAGCAGTACTTC
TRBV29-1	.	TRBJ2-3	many	CSVRDTDTQYF	TGCAGCGTTCGCGACACAGATACGCAGTATTTT
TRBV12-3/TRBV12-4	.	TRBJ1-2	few	CASSSGVQAGYGYTF	TGTGCCAGCAGTTCCGGGGTTCAGGCGGGCTATGGCTACACCTTC
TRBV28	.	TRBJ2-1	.	CASSLRAGNEQFF	TGTGCCAGCAGTTTACGAGCCGGCAATGAGCAGTTCTTC
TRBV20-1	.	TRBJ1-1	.	CSASPSRVTEAFF	TGCAGTGCTTCTCCGAGCAGGGTCACTGAAGCTTTCTTT
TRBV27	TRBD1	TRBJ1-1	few	CASRLNRDSEAFF	TGTGCCAGCAGACTCAACCGGGACAGTGAAGCTTTCTTT